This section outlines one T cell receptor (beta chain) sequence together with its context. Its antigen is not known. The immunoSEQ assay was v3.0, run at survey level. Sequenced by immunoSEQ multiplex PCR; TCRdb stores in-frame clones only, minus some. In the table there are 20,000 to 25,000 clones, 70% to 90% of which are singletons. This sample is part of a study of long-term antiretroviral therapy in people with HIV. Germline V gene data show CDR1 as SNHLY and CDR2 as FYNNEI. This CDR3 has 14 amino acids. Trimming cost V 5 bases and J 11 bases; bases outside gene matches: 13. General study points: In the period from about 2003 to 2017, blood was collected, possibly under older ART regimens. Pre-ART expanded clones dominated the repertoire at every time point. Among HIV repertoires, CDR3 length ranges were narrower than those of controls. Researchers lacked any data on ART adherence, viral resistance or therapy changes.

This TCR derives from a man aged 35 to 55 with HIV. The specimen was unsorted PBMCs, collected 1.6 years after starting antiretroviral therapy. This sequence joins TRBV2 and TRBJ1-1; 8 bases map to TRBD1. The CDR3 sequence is CASSRDRRGEGAFF. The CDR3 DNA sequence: TGTGCCAGCAGTCGGGACAGGAGGGGGGAAGGGGCTTTCTTT.